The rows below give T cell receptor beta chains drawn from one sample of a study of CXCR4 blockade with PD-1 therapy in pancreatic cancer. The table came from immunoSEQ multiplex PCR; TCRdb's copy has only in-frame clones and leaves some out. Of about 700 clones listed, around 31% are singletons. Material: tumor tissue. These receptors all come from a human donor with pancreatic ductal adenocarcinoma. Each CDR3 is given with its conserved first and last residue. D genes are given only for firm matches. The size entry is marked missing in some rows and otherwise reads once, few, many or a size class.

cdr3_aa: CASSYADLYNEQFF
cdr3_nt: TGTGCCAGCAGCTACGCAGACCTCTACAATGAGCAGTTCTTC
d_call: NA
v_call: TRBV11-3
j_call: TRBJ2-1
clone_size: few

cdr3_aa: CASSYEQLSNQPQHF
cdr3_nt: TGTGCCAGCAGTTATGAACAGCTTAGCAATCAGCCCCAGCATTTT
d_call: NA
v_call: TRBV6-4
j_call: TRBJ1-5
clone_size: few

cdr3_aa: CASSRRGGYGYTF
cdr3_nt: TGTGCCAGCTCCCGCAGGGGGGGATATGGCTACACCTTC
d_call: TRBD1
v_call: TRBV28
j_call: TRBJ1-2
clone_size: NA

cdr3_aa: CASITAGQGSNQPQHF
cdr3_nt: TGTGCCAGCATTACGGCGGGTCAGGGAAGCAATCAGCCCCAGCATTTT
d_call: NA
v_call: TRBV28
j_call: TRBJ1-5
clone_size: large

cdr3_aa: CASSYSGHSNEKLFF
cdr3_nt: TGTGCCAGCAGTTACTCTGGACACAGTAATGAAAAACTGTTTTTT
d_call: NA
v_call: TRBV6-8
j_call: TRBJ1-4
clone_size: few

cdr3_aa: CSAEGGTDTQYF
cdr3_nt: TGCAGCGCGGAGGGGGGCACAGATACGCAGTATTTT
d_call: NA
v_call: TRBV29-1
j_call: TRBJ2-3
clone_size: once

cdr3_aa: CASSRDRGYNEQFF
cdr3_nt: TGTGCCAGCAGCCGAGACCGGGGCTACAATGAACAGTTCTTC
d_call: NA
v_call: TRBV7-6
j_call: TRBJ2-1
clone_size: NA

cdr3_aa: CASRPRQLNTEAFF
cdr3_nt: TGTGCCAGCAGACCCAGGCAATTGAACACTGAAGCTTTCTTT
d_call: NA
v_call: TRBV28
j_call: TRBJ1-1
clone_size: NA

cdr3_aa: CASSETLKSYEQYF
cdr3_nt: TGTGCCAGCAGCGAGACCCTCAAGTCCTACGAGCAGTACTTC
d_call: NA
v_call: TRBV9
j_call: TRBJ2-7
clone_size: few

cdr3_aa: CASTAFTGGLDTQYF
cdr3_nt: TGTGCCAGCACCGCTTTTACAGGGGGCCTGGATACGCAGTATTTT
d_call: TRBD1
v_call: TRBV28
j_call: TRBJ2-3
clone_size: NA

cdr3_aa: CSPHLSRTWWTGPKNIQYF
cdr3_nt: TGCAGCCCACACTTGTCCCGAACTTGGTGGACAGGGCCCAAAAACATTCAGTACTTC
d_call: TRBD1
v_call: TRBV29-1
j_call: TRBJ2-4
clone_size: NA

cdr3_aa: CASSPRRGNGNTIYF
cdr3_nt: TGTGCCAGCTCACCAAGGAGAGGGAACGGAAACACCATATATTTT
d_call: NA
v_call: TRBV18
j_call: TRBJ1-3
clone_size: few

cdr3_aa: CASSTTFGGTGELFF
cdr3_nt: TGTGCCAGTAGTACCACCTTTGGGGGAACCGGGGAGCTGTTTTTT
d_call: NA
v_call: TRBV19
j_call: TRBJ2-2
clone_size: NA

cdr3_aa: CASSYVQGAGGYTF
cdr3_nt: TGTGCCAGCAGTTATGTACAGGGGGCGGGTGGCTACACCTTC
d_call: TRBD1
v_call: TRBV6-8
j_call: TRBJ1-2
clone_size: NA

cdr3_aa: CATMAGATEAFF
cdr3_nt: TGTGCCACCATGGCGGGGGCTACTGAAGCTTTCTTT
d_call: NA
v_call: TRBV19
j_call: TRBJ1-1
clone_size: NA

cdr3_aa: CASSTRQGNTEAFF
cdr3_nt: TGTGCCAGCAGTACCCGACAGGGGAACACTGAAGCTTTCTTT
d_call: TRBD1
v_call: TRBV6-8
j_call: TRBJ1-1
clone_size: few

cdr3_aa: CASSLGYRASGNTIYF
cdr3_nt: TGCGCCAGCAGCTTGGGATACAGGGCCTCTGGAAACACCATATATTTT
d_call: NA
v_call: TRBV5-1
j_call: TRBJ1-3
clone_size: NA

cdr3_aa: CASSLGGNNSPLHF
cdr3_nt: TGTGCCAGCAGCTTAGGGGGGAACAATTCACCCCTCCACTTT
d_call: NA
v_call: TRBV11-3
j_call: TRBJ1-6
clone_size: NA

cdr3_aa: CASSLMGVSFGNTIYF
cdr3_nt: TGTGCCAGCAGCTTGATGGGGGTGAGCTTTGGAAACACCATATATTTT
d_call: NA
v_call: TRBV11-3
j_call: TRBJ1-3
clone_size: medium-sized

cdr3_aa: CAWSRQGDQPQHF
cdr3_nt: TGTGCCTGGTCCCGACAGGGTGATCAGCCCCAGCATTTT
d_call: TRBD1
v_call: TRBV30
j_call: TRBJ1-5
clone_size: NA

cdr3_aa: CASISSSDYGYTF
cdr3_nt: TGTGCCAGTATTTCAAGCTCCGACTATGGCTACACCTTC
d_call: NA
v_call: TRBV19
j_call: TRBJ1-2
clone_size: few

cdr3_aa: CASSVGGQGSYEQYF
cdr3_nt: TGTGCCAGCAGCGTCGGGGGACAGGGCTCCTACGAGCAGTACTTC
d_call: TRBD1
v_call: TRBV9
j_call: TRBJ2-7
clone_size: few

cdr3_aa: CSVERQPNTEAFF
cdr3_nt: TGCAGCGTTGAGAGGCAGCCGAACACTGAAGCTTTCTTT
d_call: NA
v_call: TRBV29-1
j_call: TRBJ1-1
clone_size: few

cdr3_aa: CASGPALANTGELFF
cdr3_nt: TGTGCCAGCGGTCCAGCCCTAGCGAACACCGGGGAGCTGTTTTTT
d_call: NA
v_call: TRBV11-3
j_call: TRBJ2-2
clone_size: few

cdr3_aa: CASTWGPRTEAFF
cdr3_nt: TGTGCCAGCACTTGGGGGCCCCGGACTGAAGCTTTCTTT
d_call: NA
v_call: TRBV28
j_call: TRBJ1-1
clone_size: few

cdr3_aa: CASSHGPTGDTEAFF
cdr3_nt: TGTGCCAGCAGTCACGGTCCTACAGGGGACACTGAAGCTTTCTTT
d_call: TRBD1
v_call: TRBV6-8
j_call: TRBJ1-1
clone_size: large

cdr3_aa: CASSFRGQGNEKLFF
cdr3_nt: TGTGCCAGCAGTTTCCGCGGACAGGGAAATGAAAAACTGTTTTTT
d_call: TRBD1
v_call: TRBV28
j_call: TRBJ1-4
clone_size: NA

cdr3_aa: CSGGARGDTQYF
cdr3_nt: TGCAGCGGGGGGGCCCGGGGAGATACGCAGTATTTT
d_call: NA
v_call: TRBV29-1
j_call: TRBJ2-3
clone_size: NA

cdr3_aa: CASSYQGGSGTDTQYF
cdr3_nt: TGTGCCAGCAGTTATCAAGGGGGATCGGGCACAGATACGCAGTATTTT
d_call: NA
v_call: TRBV6-8
j_call: TRBJ2-3
clone_size: NA

cdr3_aa: CASNEPGLSYNYGYTF
cdr3_nt: TGTGCCAGCAATGAACCGGGACTGAGTTATAACTATGGCTACACCTTC
d_call: NA
v_call: TRBV6-8
j_call: TRBJ1-2
clone_size: medium-sized

cdr3_aa: CASSHLAGGPSEQFF
cdr3_nt: TGTGCCAGCAGCCACCTAGCGGGGGGGCCGAGTGAGCAGTTCTTC
d_call: TRBD2
v_call: TRBV11-3
j_call: TRBJ2-1
clone_size: medium-sized

cdr3_aa: CASSILWDSINTDTQYF
cdr3_nt: TGTGCCAGTAGTATACTATGGGACAGTATAAACACAGATACGCAGTATTTT
d_call: TRBD1
v_call: TRBV19
j_call: TRBJ2-3
clone_size: NA